This T cell receptor (beta chain) was identified during a study of human T cells and chemical hapten exposure. The CDR3 is made up of 16 amino acids. V lost 4 bases and J lost 3, with 19 bases in between. Germline CDR1 is SGHTA and CDR2 is FQGNSA. Time point here: patch test 1, 2 weeks after DPC sensitization. The treatment here: therapeutic diphenylcyclopropenone sensitization with weekly scalp DPC. This clonotype was seen many times. A single record per CDR3 protein comes from TCRdb applying MiXCR to the RACE reads. Of around 100,000 distinct CDR3 sequences detected, around 10% appear once; the ten largest clones hold around 3.4%.

This TCR was sampled from a woman aged 40-49 years with alopecia areata. Some clones in this sample may be carry-over from other donors' samples. Sequencing used whole blood, obtained in connection with sensitization to the hapten diphenylcyclopropenone (DPC). The V gene is TRBV7-2, the J gene TRBJ2-7, with a weak D call TRBD2 (6 bases). CDR3 residues: CASSSGSRGSHYEQYF. The CDR3 nucleotides are TGTGCCAGCAGCTCAGGGTCCCGGGGGTCCCACTACGAGCAGTACTTC.